This TCR beta chain was retrieved from a study of blood T cells in healthy people across ages. Study background: The template switching approach captured approximately one barcoded beta molecule for every two T cells.

Regarding this clonotype: Its antigen remains unknown.

The authors ran a second PCR of about 7 to 12 cycles using a sample-barcoded 5' primer and a J-beta primer mix. TCRdb recomputed calls from the 5' RACE reads with MiXCR, one row per CDR3 protein. The sample carries almost 800,000 distinct CDR3 sequences, roughly 64% recorded once. About 9.9 milliliters of peripheral blood were drawn from each donor. This CDR3 region has 12 residues. Trimming shortened V by 3 bases and J by 7 bases, and 7 bases separated the two germline ends. The V gene's germline CDR1 is SNHLY and CDR2 FYNNEI. Overall study findings and caveats: Diversity of TCR beta correlated strongly with naive T cell percentage. More naive CD4+ cells and higher diversity marked long-lived donors relative to aged donors.

This clonotype was obtained from a man younger than 45 in good health. V gene TRBV2 combines with J gene TRBJ2-1; D is unclear. The sequenced sample was blood. CDR3 nucleotide sequence: TGTGCCAGCAGTGATGCTAGGAATGAGCAGTTCTTC. Residues: CASSDARNEQFF. Based on the CDR3 plus reference TRBV2 and TRBJ2-1, the full variable domain is EPEVTQTPSHQVTQMGQEVILRCVPISNHLYFYWYRQILGQKVEFLVSFYNNEISEKSEIFDDQFSVERPDGSNFTLKIRSTKLEDSAMYFCASSDARNEQFFGPGTRLTVL.